This record looks at one T cell receptor beta chain sequence and its context. Its target is not known. This same CDR3 is encoded by further DNA sequences in the sample. Although they were nominally healthy when sampled, donors likely had unrecorded immune exposures. Germline CDR1 is MNHNS and CDR2 is SASEGT. V lost 3 bases to trimming and J lost 0 bases, with 9 bases between them. The CDR3 has 15 amino acids. This sample is part of a study of cytomegalovirus exposure and HLA in healthy donors. Study conclusions and caveats: As a later analysis revealed, most CMV-associated TCR beta chains appeared HLA-restricted. Reports credit the classifier with highly specific, highly sensitive diagnosis of cytomegalovirus status.

Vbeta (60) and Jbeta (13) primers were used in the PCR. Produced via immunoSEQ multiplex PCR; TCRdb's table is partial and in-frame only. The sample shows some 120,000 clones, roughly 80% of them seen only once. Sequences were obtained from PBMCs. This receptor was obtained from a man between 18 and 29 years old in good health and CMV-seronegative. This chain uses TRBV6-1 with TRBJ1-3; D is ambiguous. CDR3 sequence (DNA): TGTGCCAGCAGTGAGACGCCTAGCTCTGGAAACACCATATATTTT. This gives the protein CASSETPSSGNTIYF.